These 12 T cell receptor beta chains came from one sample sequenced in a study of response to subunit inactivated influenza vaccine. TCRdb re-called the RT-PCR reads with MiXCR, one entry per CDR3 protein. The table records around 580,000 distinct CDR3 sequences, less than 15% of them present only once. The sequencing used PBMCs from blood, collected approximately 13 days after vaccination. The receptors shown here come from a man aged 50 or older who received an inactivated influenza vaccine.

A few counts support this clonotype. The chain couples TRBV7-9 to TRBJ2-1, with TRBD2 identical over 8 bases. The CDR3 sequence is 16 residues long. J gave up 1 base and V 5 bases, and 7 bases lay outside the gene matches. Germline CDR1 SEHNR, CDR2 FQNEAQ (reference sequence). CDR3 region: CASSPPAGASYNEQFF. CDR3 nucleotides: TGTGCCAGCAGCCCCCCAGCGGGGGCATCCTACAATGAGCAGTTCTTC.

This clonotype was seen only a few times. This chain joins TRBV6-2 or TRBV6-3 and TRBJ1-6; possible D gene TRBD1, 5 bases. V was clipped by 0 bases and J by 4 bases, with 13 bases between them. Germline V CDR1 and CDR2: MNHEY, SVGEGT. The CDR3 consists of 17 residues. CDR3 protein: CASSYSRGGLYNSPLHF. The CDR3 coding sequence is TGTGCCAGCAGTTACTCCCGGGGCGGCCTTTATAATTCACCCCTCCACTTT.

The rearrangement links TRBV5-8 to TRBJ2-3; 9 bases match TRBD1. The V gene's germline CDR1 is SGHTS and CDR2 YDEGEE. The CDR3 totals 16 residues. With 4 bases clipped from V and 0 bases from J, the junction kept 6 bases outside the gene matches. The CDR3 DNA sequence: TGTGCCAGCAGCCCGGGACAGGGACCTAGCACAGATACGCAGTATTTT. Protein: CASSPGQGPSTDTQYF. Based on the CDR3 plus reference TRBV5-8 and TRBJ2-3, the full variable domain is EAGVTQSPTHLIKTRGQQATLRCSPISGHTSVYWYQQALGLGLQFLLWYDEGEERNRGNFPPRFSGRQFPNYSSELNVNALELEDSALYLCASSPGQGPSTDTQYFGPGTRLTVL.

This clonotype was recorded a few times. The rearrangement links TRBV3-1 to TRBJ2-7, with 7 bases lining up with TRBD1. CDR3 length: 15 residues. With 3 bases clipped from V and 6 bases from J, the junction kept 11 bases outside the gene matches. Germline values: CDR1 LGHDT, CDR2 YNNKEL (reference sequence). CDR3 in DNA: TGTGCCAGCAGCCAGAGGGGGCGCGTCTACGGCGAGCAGTACTTC. Its protein is CASSQRGRVYGEQYF.

The rearrangement links TRBV20-1 to TRBJ2-3; a weak D match, TRBD1 (5 bases). CDR3 size: 12 residues. Deletions cut 4 bases from V and 6 bases from J, with 11 bases between. Germline values: CDR1 DFQATT, CDR2 SNEGSKA (reference sequence). CDR3 protein: CSANVGADTQYF. The CDR3 DNA reads TGCAGTGCTAACGTTGGGGCGGATACGCAGTATTTT.

The chain has TRBV7-9 and TRBJ2-1, with unresolved D. This CDR3 is built from 15 residues. V lost 1 base and J lost 3, with 10 bases in between. Looked up from germline, CDR1 is SEHNR and CDR2 is FQNEAQ (reference sequence). The DNA of the CDR3 is TGTGCCAGCAGCTTAGACAGCCGATACTACAATGAGCAGTTCTTC. Translated: CASSLDSRYYNEQFF.

The V gene is TRBV10-3, the J gene TRBJ1-6; no definite D call. V lost 0 bases, J lost 9 bases, and 6 bases lay in between. CDR1 is ENHRY and CDR2 is SYGVKD in the germline V gene. The CDR3 consists of 13 residues. CDR3 coding DNA: TGTGCCATCAGTGAGTCCTCAGCTTCACCCCTCCACTTT. Protein: CAISESSASPLHF.

The J gene is TRBJ1-4, the V gene TRBV7-2; TRBD1 matches at 7 bases. The CDR3 is 16 residues long. Germline CDR1 is SGHTA and CDR2 is FQGNSA. Trimming cost V 3 bases and J 7 bases; bases outside gene matches: 11. The chain's CDR3 is CASSFRGQAMGEKLFF. DNA of the CDR3: TGTGCCAGCAGCTTCCGAGGACAGGCAATGGGTGAAAAACTGTTTTTT.

The rearrangement uses TRBV7-6 and TRBJ2-2, with 7 bases identical to TRBD1. The CDR3 has 18 amino acids. V trimming: 1 base; J trimming: 4 bases; junction bases outside the gene matches: 12. CDR1 is SGHVS and CDR2 is FNYEAQ in the germline V gene. The CDR3 protein is CASSLGQGVRSGTGELFF. CDR3 nucleotide sequence: TGTGCCAGCAGCTTAGGCCAGGGGGTTCGGTCGGGCACCGGGGAGCTGTTTTTT.

This clonotype showed up many times. Here the CDR3 reads CASSLEQGRYEQYF. The CDR3 DNA sequence: TGTGCCAGCAGTTTAGAACAGGGAAGGTACGAGCAGTACTTC. The chain recombines TRBV12-3 or TRBV12-4 with TRBJ2-7; D may be TRBD1 (6 bases). The CDR3 extends over 14 amino acids. V shed 1 base and J shed 4 bases, with 11 bases lying between them.

This chain joins TRBV5-1 and TRBJ2-2, with 7 bases identical to TRBD1. There are 19 residues in the CDR3. V dropped 4 bases and J dropped 4; count of bases not matched to a gene: 19. The germline CDR1 and CDR2 sequences are SGHRS and YFSETQ. The CDR3 nucleotides are TGCGCCAGCAGCCGTACAGGGGCGAGCCCCCGGGCGGGCACCGGGGAGCTGTTTTTT. Its protein is CASSRTGASPRAGTGELFF.

There are a few counts of this clonotype. The chain has TRBV3-1 and TRBJ2-2; TRBD2 aligns across 13 bases. The length of the CDR3 is 18 residues. Germline CDR1 is LGHDT and CDR2 is YNNKEL (reference sequence). V lost 3 bases to trimming and J lost 0 bases; unmatched junction nucleotides: 4. The CDR3 nucleotides are TGTGCCAGCAGCCAGCGACTAGCGGGGGGCACGAACACCGGGGAGCTGTTTTTT. This encodes CASSQRLAGGTNTGELFF.